Shown below are 16 T cell receptor beta chains from a single sample sequenced in a study of vaccination effects on CD4 cells after COVID-19. Their antigens remain unidentified. Viral peptide pool expansion of antigen-specific CD4+ T cells preceded sequencing in the ViraFEST assay. Following 10 days of culture, CD4+ T cells were isolated. Participants were given two doses of BNT162b2 or mRNA-1273 vaccine. Using immunoSEQ multiplex PCR, the repertoire was profiled, and TCRdb retains in-frame clones only, with some absent. The sample holds about 66,000 clones, about 80% seen once. The specimen was CD4+ T cells from PBMCs cultured with HCoV-OC43 spike peptides, collected after COVID-19 vaccination. As for subset: HCoV-OC43 spike overlapping peptide pool stimulation. Source of these receptors: a human donor who received a COVID-19 vaccine.

V gene TRBV7-2 combines with J gene TRBJ1-3; TRBD1 matches 8 bases. The CDR3 sequence is 14 residues long. J gave up 4 bases and V 6 bases, and 5 bases lay outside the gene matches. Germline loops: CDR1 SGHTA, CDR2 FQGNSA. The CDR3 DNA reads TGTGCCAGCAGGCCCGGGACAGGAGGAAACACCATATATTTT. It translates to CASRPGTGGNTIYF.

The V and J genes are TRBV15 and TRBJ1-5; no clear D gene. The CDR3 consists of 14 residues. V was clipped by 5 bases and J by 6 bases, with 14 bases between them. The germline CDR1 and CDR2 sequences are LNHNV and YYDKDF (reference sequence). CDR3 loop: CATSGPGSRQPQHF. For the CDR3, the DNA is TGTGCCACCAGCGGGCCGGGGAGCCGTCAGCCCCAGCATTTT. The full variable domain, in which reference TRBV15 and TRBJ1-5 provide the parts outside the CDR3, is DAMVIQNPRYQVTQFGKPVTLSCSQTLNHNVMYWYQQKSSQAPKLLFHYYDKDFNNEADTPDNFQSRRPNTSFCFLDIRSPGLGDTAMYLCATSGPGSRQPQHFGDGTRLSIL.

The chain combines TRBV28 with TRBJ1-4; D is perhaps TRBD1 (6 bases). V was clipped by 8 bases and J by 8 bases, with 12 bases between them. Looked up from germline, CDR1 is MDHEN and CDR2 is SYDVKM. The CDR3 has 12 residues. The CDR3 DNA reads as TGTGCCAGCCTCGGGGGGGCAGAAAAACTGTTTTTT. As protein: CASLGGAEKLFF.

The chain has TRBV29-1 and TRBJ1-1; possibly TRBD1 for D (6 bases). The length of the CDR3 is 12 residues. Per germline, CDR1 SQVTM and CDR2 ANQGSEA. Trimming cost V 7 bases and J 1 base, with 10 bases left between them. The CDR3 nucleotides are TGCAGCGGTACGACAGGGAACACTGAAGCTTTCTTT. Protein sequence: CSGTTGNTEAFF.

The V gene is TRBV18, the J gene TRBJ2-7; tentatively, D is TRBD1 (5 bases). This CDR3 comprises 12 residues. Germline V CDR1 and CDR2: KGHSH, LQKENI. The V end was cut by 6 bases, the J end by 3 bases, with 9 bases between. CDR3 in amino acids: CASSDGHYEQYV. The CDR3 bases are TGTGCCAGCTCGGATGGACACTACGAGCAGTACGTC.

The V gene is TRBV2, the J gene TRBJ2-7, with 7 bases lining up with TRBD1. The V and J ends lost 10 bases and 3 bases, in that order; junction bases with no gene match: 3. Germline CDR1 SNHLY, CDR2 FYNNEI. The CDR3 spans 11 residues. The CDR3 loop reads CATSGGYEQYV. In DNA form, the CDR3 reads TGTGCCACCTCAGGGGGCTACGAGCAGTACGTC.

This sequence joins TRBV2 and TRBJ1-1, with 12 bases identical to TRBD1. This CDR3 spans 14 amino acids. Germline CDR1 reads SNHLY; CDR2 reads FYNNEI. Trimming at V came to 7 bases and at J to 5 bases, leaving 5 bases not matched to a gene. CDR3 residues: CASKGQGAGTEAFF. The CDR3 region has the DNA TGTGCCAGCAAGGGACAGGGGGCCGGGACTGAAGCTTTCTTT.

This rearrangement joins TRBV5-4 to TRBJ2-7, with D perhaps TRBD1 (6 bases). Trimming stripped 3 bases from V and 4 bases from J, with 20 bases between. From germline, CDR1 is SGHNT and CDR2 YYREEE (reference sequence). The CDR3 extends over 16 amino acids. The CDR3 DNA reads as TGTGCCAGCAGCTCGAAGGACAGCATCAAATGGTACGAGCAGTACGTC. Encoded protein: CASSSKDSIKWYEQYV.

The chain is built from TRBV5-1 and TRBJ1-5; D unclear. The CDR3 is 15 amino acids. The germline V and J ends were trimmed by 0 bases and 5 bases, with 12 bases remaining between them. Germline lookup yields CDR1 SGHRS and CDR2 YFSETQ. In DNA, the CDR3 is TGCGCCAGCAGCTTGGAGGGAGGTAGTTATCAGCCCCAGCATTTT. Amino acids: CASSLEGGSYQPQHF. The full variable domain, in which reference TRBV5-1 and TRBJ1-5 provide the parts outside the CDR3, is KAGVTQTPRYLIKTRGQQVTLSCSPISGHRSVSWYQQTPGQGLQFLFEYFSETQRNKGNFPGRFSGRQFSNSRSEMNVSTLELGDSALYLCASSLEGGSYQPQHFGDGTRLSIL.

The gene calls are TRBV3-1 (or the pseudogene TRBV3-2) and TRBJ1-1, with D perhaps TRBD1 (5 bases). Per the germline V gene, CDR1 is LGHDT and CDR2 is YNNKEL (reference sequence). The CDR3 extends over 12 amino acids. The V and J ends lost 8 bases and 4 bases respectively, with 11 bases between them. CDR3 loop: CASGGRSTEAFF. The CDR3 coding sequence is TGTGCCAGCGGGGGAAGGAGCACTGAAGCTTTCTTT.

The V call is TRBV12-3 or TRBV12-4, the J call TRBJ2-5; D call uncertain. The CDR3 loop spans 12 amino acids. V dropped 6 bases and J dropped 2 bases, with 7 bases sitting between them. CDR3 nucleotide sequence: TGTGCCAGCAGCTCGGATCAAGAGACCCAGTACTTC. Its translation: CASSSDQETQYF.

The chain combines TRBV6-5 with TRBJ1-4, with a tentative D call TRBD1 (6 bases). The germline CDR1 and CDR2 sequences are MNHEY and SVGAGI. This CDR3 comprises 15 residues. V dropped 6 bases and J dropped 8 bases, with 19 bases sitting between them. The CDR3 region is CASSRTVFNLEKLFF. Here the CDR3 DNA reads TGTGCCAGCAGCCGGACAGTCTTTAACCTCGAAAAACTGTTTTTT.

The chain couples TRBV5-5 to TRBJ1-1, with TRBD1 identical over 10 bases. Unmatched junction bases numbered 10, after V lost 4 bases and J lost 7 bases. The length of the CDR3 is 15 residues. Looked up from germline, CDR1 is SGHKS and CDR2 is YYEKEE (reference sequence). For the CDR3, the DNA is TGTGCCAGCAGCCCGGGACAGGGGATCCCCTATGAAGCTTTCTTT. This sequence encodes CASSPGQGIPYEAFF. The whole variable domain, remainder taken from reference TRBV5-5 and TRBJ1-1, is DAGVTQSPTHLIKTRGQQVTLRCSPISGHKSVSWYQQVLGQGPQFIFQYYEKEERGRGNFPDRFSARQFPNYSSELNVNALLLGDSALYLCASSPGQGIPYEAFFGQGTRLTVV.

This clone was detected only once. V usage is TRBV7-8 and J usage is TRBJ2-5; D possibly corresponds to TRBD2 (7 bases). Germline V gives CDR1 SGHVS, CDR2 FQNEAQ. Trimming cost V 7 bases and J 7 bases, with 28 bases left between them. The CDR3 consists of 17 residues. This CDR3 is CASIVAGGGGPYGTQYF. The CDR3 coding sequence is TGTGCCAGCATCGTAGCGGGCGGCGGGGGCCCGTATGGGACCCAGTACTTC.

V gene TRBV19 combines with J gene TRBJ2-1; 7 positions match TRBD1. Unmatched junction bases numbered 6, after V lost 7 bases and J lost 3 bases. Germline V CDR1 and CDR2: LNHDA, SQIVND (reference sequence). This CDR3 comprises 14 residues. The CDR3 nucleotides are TGTGCCAGTAACGATCGACAGGGCTACAATGAGCAGTTCTTC. Translated: CASNDRQGYNEQFF.

The chain employs TRBV6-1 and TRBJ2-5; TRBD2 agrees at 8 bases. Germline CDR1 is MNHNS and CDR2 is SASEGT. V gave up 0 bases and J gave up 5 bases; unmatched junction bases: 8. The CDR3 runs to 16 residues. For the CDR3, the DNA is TGTGCCAGCAGTGAAGCGGGGCGGGGGGCATGGGAGACCCAGTACTTC. Its translation is CASSEAGRGAWETQYF.